The 22 T cell receptor beta chains given below trace back to one sample, sequenced in a study of cytomegalovirus exposure and HLA in healthy donors. The study ran its PCR with 60 Vbeta and 13 Jbeta primers. Libraries were prepared by immunoSEQ multiplex PCR; TCRdb keeps only in-frame clonotypes and omits some of them. The sample lists about 130,000 clones, about four fifths occurring once. Input material: PBMCs. The source is a young man in good health and CMV-seronegative.

J is TRBJ2-3 and V is TRBV2; TRBD2 aligns across 7 bases. Germline CDR1 and CDR2: SNHLY and FYNNEI. This CDR3 has 15 residues. Trimming took 2 bases from V and 1 from J; bases not matched to a gene: 3. In DNA form, the CDR3 reads TGTGCCAGCAGTGAATCCGGACTAGGCACAGATACGCAGTATTTT. It encodes CASSESGLGTDTQYF.

The gene calls are TRBV7-9 and TRBJ2-2, with a weak D call TRBD1 (7 bases). Per the germline V gene, CDR1 is SEHNR and CDR2 is FQNEAQ (reference sequence). The CDR3 is made up of 13 amino acids. V shed 5 bases and J shed 6 bases, with 10 bases lying between them. CDR3 protein: CASSQGGSGELFF. The CDR3 DNA reads TGTGCCAGCAGCCAGGGGGGTTCCGGGGAGCTGTTTTTT.

The V gene is TRBV7-8, the J gene TRBJ2-2, with TRBD1 matching over 8 bases. Germline CDR1 SGHVS, CDR2 FQNEAQ. V shed 5 bases, J shed 0 bases, and the junction held 5 bases outside the gene matches. The CDR3 consists of 16 residues. DNA for the CDR3: TGTGCCAGCAGCCCACGGGACAGGCCGAACACCGGGGAGCTGTTTTTT. This encodes CASSPRDRPNTGELFF.

The DNA of the CDR3 is TGTGCCAGCAGCTGGGGGACTAGCGGCTCCTACGAGCAGTACGTC. This gives the protein CASSWGTSGSYEQYV. The J gene is TRBJ2-7, the V gene TRBV5-5; 11 nucleotides line up with TRBD2. Germline CDR1 and CDR2: SGHKS and YYEKEE (reference sequence). J lost 0 bases, V lost 3 bases, and 2 bases had no gene match. This CDR3 is built from 15 residues.

V and J are TRBV19 and TRBJ1-2, with 7 bases that match TRBD1. The CDR3 runs to 16 residues. Germline assignment: CDR1 LNHDA and CDR2 SQIVND (reference sequence). The trim removed 6 bases at V and 0 bases at J, leaving 10 bases unmatched. DNA for the CDR3: TGTGCCAGTAGCGCCCTCTTTACAGGGGCTAACTATGGCTACACCTTC. The encoded protein is CASSALFTGANYGYTF. Complete variable domain (other parts from reference TRBV19 and TRBJ1-2): DGGITQSPKYLFRKEGQNVTLSCEQNLNHDAMYWYRQDPGQGLRLIYYSQIVNDFQKGDIAEGYSVSREKKESFPLTVTSAQKNPTAFYLCASSALFTGANYGYTFGSGTRLTVV.

A word on this clone: One end of the junction is discordant with germline, which a read error may explain. Other DNA sequences of this sample code for an identical CDR3. V and J are TRBV30 and TRBJ2-1; D possibly corresponds to TRBD2 (6 bases). The CDR3 spans 14 residues. Per germline, CDR1 GTSNPN and CDR2 SVGIG (reference sequence). Here the CDR3 reads CAWSDGRANNEQFF. CDR3 nucleotide sequence: TGTGCCTGGAGTGACGGGAGAGCGAACAACGAGCAGTTCTTC.

The chain recombines TRBV28 with TRBJ1-1, with a weak D call TRBD1 (5 bases). V lost 4 bases, J lost 4 bases, and 19 bases lay in between. The CDR3 has 16 amino acids. CDR1 MDHEN and CDR2 SYDVKM come from the germline V gene. The CDR3: CASSSDGTLGGTEAFF. The DNA of the CDR3 is TGTGCCAGCAGTTCAGACGGGACTCTGGGGGGCACTGAAGCTTTCTTT.

In its sample, this clone was seen once. The rearrangement joins TRBV9 to TRBJ2-3, with 12 bases identical to TRBD2. The junction had 9 bases not matched to a gene; V was cut back by 3 bases and J by 1 base. This CDR3 spans 18 amino acids. CDR1 is SGDLS and CDR2 is YYNGEE in the germline V gene. The CDR3 spells CASSEGLAGTVGTDTQYF. The CDR3 DNA reads as TGTGCCAGCAGCGAAGGACTAGCGGGAACGGTGGGCACAGATACGCAGTATTTT.

This rearrangement joins TRBV4-1 to TRBJ1-4; 9 bases are shared with TRBD1. V shed 4 bases, J shed 6 bases, and the junction held 3 bases outside the gene matches. This CDR3 comprises 14 residues. Per germline, CDR1 MGHRA and CDR2 YSYEKL. CDR3 sequence (DNA): TGCGCCAGCAGCCTCAGACAGGGGGATGAAAAACTGTTTTTT. It is translated as CASSLRQGDEKLFF.

J is TRBJ1-1 and V is TRBV19; D uncertain. The V end was cut by 7 bases, the J end by 4 bases, with 10 bases between. CDR1 and CDR2 from the germline V gene are LNHDA and SQIVND (reference sequence). CDR3 length: 12 amino acids. For the CDR3, the DNA is TGTGCCAGTATCCGGGGTGTCACTGAAGCTTTCTTT. Its protein product is CASIRGVTEAFF. Based on the CDR3 plus reference TRBV19 and TRBJ1-1, the full variable domain is DGGITQSPKYLFRKEGQNVTLSCEQNLNHDAMYWYRQDPGQGLRLIYYSQIVNDFQKGDIAEGYSVSREKKESFPLTVTSAQKNPTAFYLCASIRGVTEAFFGQGTRLTVV.

The rearrangement links TRBV4-1 to TRBJ2-7; TRBD2 agrees at 13 bases. J gave up 7 bases and V 0 bases, and 6 bases lay outside the gene matches. Germline CDR1 and CDR2: MGHRA and YSYEKL. The CDR3 spans 16 residues. The CDR3 DNA follows: TGCGCCAGCAGCCAAGACGGACTAGCGGGAGAGGAAGAGCAGTACGTC. As protein: CASSQDGLAGEEEQYV.

This clone was counted a few times. The V and J genes are TRBV4-3 and TRBJ1-5, with D unresolved. CDR1 LGHNA and CDR2 YSLEER come from the germline V gene. Trimming removed 3 bases from V and 4 bases from J, with 4 bases in between. The CDR3 sequence is 12 residues long. CDR3 in amino acids: CASSQLNQPQHF. The CDR3 DNA reads TGCGCCAGCAGCCAGTTAAATCAGCCCCAGCATTTT.

The chain couples TRBV27 to TRBJ1-1; D gene ambiguous. The V end was cut by 3 bases, the J end by 5 bases, with 16 bases between. The CDR3 consists of 15 residues. Germline V gene data show CDR1 as MNHEY and CDR2 as SMNVEV (reference sequence). CDR3 in amino acids: CASSFRVSAGTEAFF. The CDR3 coding sequence is TGTGCCAGCAGTTTTAGGGTCTCGGCGGGGACTGAAGCTTTCTTT.

CDR3 in amino acids: CASSLAVGGPVYEQYF. DNA of the CDR3: TGTGCCAGCAGCTTAGCTGTCGGCGGGCCGGTTTACGAGCAGTACTTC. The rearrangement links TRBV13 to TRBJ2-7; D might be TRBD2 (5 bases). Germline CDR1 is PRHDT and CDR2 is FYEKMQ (reference sequence). Trimming took off 1 base at V and 4 bases at J, with 17 bases between the two ends. The CDR3 loop spans 16 amino acids. The full variable domain, with the rest looked up from reference TRBV13 and TRBJ2-7, is AAGVIQSPRHLIKEKRETATLKCYPIPRHDTVYWYQQGPGQDPQFLISFYEKMQSDKGSIPDRFSAQQFSDYHSELNMSSLELGDSALYFCASSLAVGGPVYEQYFGPGTRLTVT.

This chain joins TRBV11-2 and TRBJ2-1; D not resolved. The CDR3 consists of 15 residues. Germline CDR1 and CDR2: SGHAT and FQNNGV. V dropped 5 bases and J dropped 0 bases, with 11 bases sitting between them. The CDR3 DNA is TGTGCCAGCAGCACACTACGTAGCTCCTACAATGAGCAGTTCTTC. Its protein is CASSTLRSSYNEQFF.

The chain has TRBV7-2 and TRBJ2-7; a weak D match, TRBD2 (6 bases). In germline, CDR1 is SGHTA, CDR2 FQGNSA. Trimming pared 5 bases from V and 6 bases from J, leaving 17 bases between. The CDR3 runs 14 residues. The CDR3 region is CASSQRGGGSEQYF. The CDR3 bases are TGTGCCAGCAGCCAGCGAGGTGGGGGGTCCGAGCAGTACTTC.

The J gene is TRBJ2-1, the V gene TRBV5-6; D remains unclear. Germline CDR1 and CDR2: SGHDT and YYEEEE. This CDR3 region has 11 residues. Deletions cut 0 bases from V and 11 bases from J, with 6 bases between. This CDR3 reads CASSLAQKQFF. In DNA form, the CDR3 reads TGTGCCAGCAGCTTGGCCCAGAAGCAGTTCTTC. Full variable domain (remainder filled in from reference TRBV5-6 and TRBJ2-1): DAGVTQSPTHLIKTRGQQVTLRCSPKSGHDTVSWYQQALGQGPQFIFQYYEEEERQRGNFPDRFSGHQFPNYSSELNVNALLLGDSALYLCASSLAQKQFFGPGTRLTVL.

The V call is TRBV30, the J call TRBJ2-3; a possible D gene is TRBD2 (5 bases). Trimming removed 4 bases at V and 2 bases at J, with 10 bases between. Germline CDR1 is GTSNPN and CDR2 is SVGIG (reference sequence). The CDR3 consists of 13 residues. CDR3 amino acids: CAWKREVTDTQYF. The CDR3 DNA reads TGTGCCTGGAAACGGGAAGTCACAGATACGCAGTATTTT.

This clone was seen a single time. V and J are TRBV7-2 and TRBJ1-1, with D possibly matching TRBD1 (6 bases). Germline-derived CDR1 and CDR2 are SGHTA and FQGNSA. The CDR3 is made up of 15 amino acids. The V end was cut by 5 bases, the J end by 4 bases, with 17 bases between. This CDR3 reads CASSHKKGGGTEAFF. For the CDR3, the DNA is TGTGCCAGCAGCCACAAAAAGGGGGGGGGCACTGAAGCTTTCTTT.

The chain joins TRBV27 to TRBJ2-1; 15 bases agree with TRBD2. This CDR3 has 16 residues. Germline CDR1 and CDR2: MNHEY and SMNVEV (reference sequence). V dropped 2 bases and J dropped 6; count of bases not matched to a gene: 2. This CDR3 reads CASSLGLAGGTNEQFF. The CDR3 DNA sequence: TGTGCCAGCAGTTTAGGACTAGCGGGAGGGACCAATGAGCAGTTCTTC.

This clone occurred once. The gene calls are TRBV7-9 and TRBJ2-6; 10 nucleotides agree with TRBD1. This CDR3 contains 15 residues. The germline gives CDR1 SEHNR, CDR2 FQNEAQ (reference sequence). The trim removed 4 bases at V and 11 bases at J, leaving 8 bases unmatched. The CDR3 loop reads CASSSRTGGSHVLTF. The CDR3 nucleotides are TGTGCCAGCAGCTCCCGGACAGGGGGGAGCCACGTCCTGACTTTC.

The genes are TRBV12-5 and TRBJ2-5; D not resolved. The CDR3 has 16 amino acids. Germline V lookup: CDR1 LGHNT, CDR2 FRNRAP. Deletions cut 4 bases from V and 2 bases from J, with 17 bases between. The CDR3 loop is CASGSPGSQTQETQYF. The CDR3 DNA follows: TGTGCTAGTGGTTCGCCTGGCTCTCAAACGCAAGAGACCCAGTACTTC.